A single sample is the source of the 12 T cell receptor beta chains below, sequenced in a study of patients and donors after allogeneic stem cell transplantation. TCRdb ran MiXCR on the RT-PCR reads and lists one entry per CDR3 protein. The data hold approximately 430,000 distinct CDR3 sequences, with 16% observed a single time. The sequenced sample consisted of blood, either unsorted or a sorted T cell fraction (not recorded which). The receptors here all came from a human donor who was either an allogeneic HSCT recipient or a stem cell or donor lymphocyte infusion donor (not recorded which). It is not recorded whose cells these are; they may come from a transplant donor.

The chain uses TRBV20-1 and TRBJ1-2; D unresolved. V was pared by 1 base and J by 5 bases, with 14 bases between. This CDR3 is 14 amino acids long. CDR1 and CDR2 (germline): DFQATT, SNEGSKA (reference sequence). Here the CDR3 DNA reads TGCAGTGCTAGAGGTCATGCTGCATTATATGGCTACACCTTC. Its protein is CSARGHAALYGYTF.

This clonotype turned up a few times. The chain is built from TRBV12-5 and TRBJ1-1; perhaps TRBD1 as D (6 bases). The CDR3 contains 14 residues. V dropped 6 bases and J dropped 5 bases, with 16 bases sitting between them. From germline, CDR1 is LGHNT and CDR2 FRNRAP. The CDR3 bases are TGTGCTAGTGGCCCTGGGGGGGCGCGGACTGAAGCTTTCTTT. Protein product: CASGPGGARTEAFF.

This clonotype was counted between two and nine times. This sequence joins TRBV19 and TRBJ1-4; D remains unclear. The CDR3 has 13 amino acids. CDR1 and CDR2 (germline): LNHDA, SQIVND (reference sequence). Trimming removed 6 bases at V and 3 bases at J, with 8 bases between. Here the CDR3 reads CASRLGPNEKLFF. Here the CDR3 DNA reads TGTGCCAGTAGGTTAGGGCCTAATGAAAAACTGTTTTTT.

This clonotype appeared a few times. This chain uses TRBV7-9 with TRBJ2-5, with 12 bases fitting TRBD2. J was trimmed by 5 bases and V by 5 bases; bases with no gene match: 9. Looked up from germline, CDR1 is SEHNR and CDR2 is FQNEAQ (reference sequence). This CDR3 contains 16 residues. This chain's CDR3 is CASSPRTSGDLETQYF. The CDR3 DNA is TGTGCCAGCAGCCCTCGGACTAGCGGGGATCTGGAGACCCAGTACTTC.

This clonotype was found a few times. CDR3 sequence reads: CASSAGLAGRGEQFF. CDR3 nucleotides: TGTGCCAGCAGTGCGGGACTAGCGGGAAGGGGTGAGCAGTTCTTC. The chain recombines TRBV25-1 with TRBJ2-1, with TRBD2 matching over 13 bases. CDR3 length equals 15 residues. From germline, CDR1 is MGHDK and CDR2 SYGVNS. Unmatched junction bases numbered 6, after V lost 4 bases and J lost 9 bases.

The genes are TRBV20-1 and TRBJ2-3; D might be TRBD1 (6 bases). With 3 bases removed from V and 4 bases from J, the gap between germline ends came to 14 bases. Germline assignment: CDR1 DFQATT and CDR2 SNEGSKA (reference sequence). The CDR3 runs to 14 residues. CDR3 residues: CSASWGRGADTQYF. As DNA, the CDR3 is TGCAGTGCTAGCTGGGGGCGAGGGGCAGATACGCAGTATTTT.

The V gene is TRBV5-1, the J gene TRBJ2-7; 11 bases are a match to TRBD1. V was clipped by 8 bases and J by 5 bases; unmatched bases: 3. The CDR3 totals 12 residues. Germline values: CDR1 SGHRS, CDR2 YFSETQ. The CDR3 coding sequence is TGCGCCAGTCGGACAGGGGGCAACGAGCAGTACTTC. It yields the protein CASRTGGNEQYF.

This chain links TRBV7-6 with TRBJ1-2, with 8 bases aligning to TRBD1. Looked up from germline, CDR1 is SGHVS and CDR2 is FNYEAQ. Losses at the gene ends were 3 bases for V and 3 bases for J; bases not matched to a gene: 15. The CDR3 is made up of 18 amino acids. This CDR3 reads CASSFGAGTGPNHYGYTF. In DNA, the CDR3 is TGTGCCAGCAGCTTTGGAGCCGGGACAGGCCCCAACCACTATGGCTACACCTTC.

This clonotype was observed a few times. The CDR3 loop reads CATSESGGTAKNIQYF. CDR3 in DNA: TGTGCCACCAGTGAATCCGGGGGGACGGCCAAAAACATTCAGTACTTC. The rearrangement links TRBV24-1 to TRBJ2-4; 7 nucleotides agree with TRBD2. Losses at the gene ends were 4 bases for V and 1 base for J; bases not matched to a gene: 6. Germline V gene data show CDR1 as KGHDR and CDR2 as SFDVKD. The CDR3 is made up of 16 amino acids.

This clonotype occurred a few times. The rearrangement joins TRBV29-1 to TRBJ1-2; D is unresolved. V lost 4 bases to trimming and J lost 1 base, with 10 bases between them. CDR1 is SQVTM, CDR2 ANQGSEA, per germline. The CDR3 totals 13 residues. CDR3 DNA: TGCAGCGTTGGTGGTCGGGGTAACTATGGCTACACCTTC. This codes for CSVGGRGNYGYTF.

The chain recombines TRBV6-1 with TRBJ1-2; D unclear. The CDR3 sequence is 14 residues long. CDR1 is MNHNS, CDR2 SASEGT, per germline. V was clipped by 1 base and J by 2 bases, with 8 bases between them. The CDR3 spells CASSEDWGNYGYTF. Written as DNA, the CDR3 is TGTGCCAGCAGTGAAGATTGGGGAAACTATGGCTACACCTTC.

The chain couples TRBV20-1 to TRBJ2-7, with D hard to call. There are 12 residues in the CDR3. The V gene's germline CDR1 is DFQATT and CDR2 SNEGSKA (reference sequence). V gave up 5 bases and J gave up 5 bases, with 13 bases separating them. The CDR3 sequence is CSAQDRVDEQYF. The CDR3 region has the DNA TGCAGTGCTCAGGACCGAGTTGACGAGCAGTACTTC.